The text below deals with one T cell receptor (beta chain). The data belong to a study of blood T cell repertoires in COVID-19. Using immunoSEQ multiplex PCR, the repertoire was profiled, and TCRdb retains in-frame clones only, with some absent. The table includes more than 250,000 clones, around 89% detected once. Looked up from germline, CDR1 is KGHSH and CDR2 is LQKENI. The CDR3 is made up of 14 amino acids. With 6 bases removed from V and 1 base from J, the gap between germline ends came to 10 bases. This TCR was sampled from a woman in her twenties or thirties with COVID-19, enrolled during active disease. The material sequenced was peripheral blood. The V gene is TRBV18, the J gene TRBJ1-3; D may be TRBD1 (6 bases). The CDR3 DNA follows: TGTGCCAGCTCTAAAGACAGGTCTGGAAACACCATATATTTT. Its translation is CASSKDRSGNTIYF.